The present T cell receptor (beta chain) was sequenced within a study of blood T cell repertoires in COVID-19. Study details: The United States, Italy and Spain were the sources of the acute and convalescent COVID-19 samples. T cells, B-cell-depleted T cells, or PBMCs provided the cDNA or gDNA that served as material.

With 6 bases removed from V and 1 base from J, the gap between germline ends came to 12 bases. Germline values: CDR1 LNHDA, CDR2 SQIVND (reference sequence). The CDR3 consists of 15 residues. Original data processing: Amplification from reference gene primers served as the basis for estimated nucleated cell counts. The protocol was immunoSEQ multiplex PCR, while the TCRdb copy is restricted to in-frame clones and leaves out a portion. V and J calls and clone size follow that table, whereas D and trimming were derived from the DNA. The profile covers over 65,000 clones, with 82% appearing a single time and about 16% taken by the ten largest.

The sequence derives from a man older than 75 with active COVID-19. The sequenced sample consisted of peripheral blood. The V call is TRBV19, the J call TRBJ2-2; D gene uncertain. The CDR3 spells CASSNSPVNTGELFF. The CDR3 DNA reads as TGTGCCAGTAGCAATTCCCCAGTGAACACCGGGGAGCTGTTTTTT.